Here is one TCR beta chain with its context. The data originate from a study of CD8 T cells in Susac syndrome. Reverse transcription of roughly 0.5 to 1 ug RNA was performed with random hexamers. TCRdb recomputed calls from the immunoSEQ multiplex PCR reads with MiXCR, one row per CDR3 protein. Of about 110,000 distinct CDR3 sequences in the sample, 90% to 96% are singletons; the top ten hold approximately 0.093%. The TCR was taken from a human donor in good health. Material: CD4+ T cells from PBMCs.

The CDR3 sequence is CATSKDRDDEQFF. The CDR3 DNA reads TGTGCCACCAGTAAGGACAGGGACGATGAGCAGTTCTTC. The rearrangement uses TRBV24-1 and TRBJ2-1, with TRBD1 matching 8 bases. J lost 8 bases, V lost 6 bases, and 5 bases had no gene match. The germline CDR1 and CDR2 sequences are KGHDR and SFDVKD. The CDR3 extends over 13 amino acids.